Below, one T cell receptor beta chain is given with its context. Germline CDR1 SQVTM, CDR2 ANQGSEA. This CDR3 is built from 12 residues. This sample is part of a study of CXCR3-negative and CXCR3-positive naive CD8 T cells. Carrying UMI labels, the TRB cDNA libraries were prepared through 5' RACE. TCRdb reprocessed the 5' RACE reads and reports one entry per CDR3 protein, with no DNA. The specimen's table records 90,000 to 100,000 distinct CDR3 sequences. Sequencing input: naive CXCR3- CD8+ T cells from blood. Subset indicated: CD45RO-CCR7+CD27+CD95- naive CD8+ T cells lacking CXCR3 (TNR3-). The TCR originated in a human donor in good health. Some clones in this sample may be carry-over from other donors' samples. V is TRBV29-1 and J is TRBJ2-7; TCRdb reports TRBD1, a call that lacks DNA to check it against. The CDR3: CSVEEQGYEQYF.